This T cell receptor beta chain was identified during a study of post-analysis software for immune sequencing data. This clonotype was seen more than once but under ten times. Its cognate antigen is unknown. The CDR3 covers 13 residues. Germline V gene lookup returns CDR1 DFQATT and CDR2 SNEGSKA (reference sequence). Trimming pared 6 bases from V and 0 bases from J, leaving 10 bases between. cDNA libraries for TCR beta contained unique molecular identifiers. In TCRdb, the PCR reads were re-called with MiXCR into one record per CDR3 protein. The repertoire holds about 460,000 distinct CDR3 sequences, around 40% seen once, with 12% in the top ten. Study results and caveats: Patients used about 5 TRBV segments, including TRBV5-6, TRBV5-1 and TRBV20-1, more often than controls.

The TCR originated in a girl aged 10 to 17 with multiple sclerosis. Sequenced material: blood. The chain recombines TRBV20-1 with TRBJ2-3; D may be TRBD2 (5 bases). This chain's CDR3 is CSAGSGSTDTQYF. The CDR3 DNA follows: TGCAGTGCCGGCTCGGGGAGCACAGATACGCAGTATTTT.